This entry is about one T cell receptor beta chain. Its specificity is unknown. The repertoire was sequenced with immunoSEQ multiplex PCR; TCRdb's copy has only in-frame clones and lacks some. Of more than 85,000 clones listed, around 76% are singletons. The data were obtained in a study of T cell responses to AZD1222 COVID-19 vaccine. Regarding the study as a whole: Sampled repertoires all dated from after the peak T cell response. Recipients of two AZD1222 doses showed rising Spike-specific TCR breadth and depth. Clonal diversity may have been underestimated in mostly white British donors.

The sequencing used peripheral blood, collected on day 0 of AZD1222 vaccination. The TCR originated in an adult in good health.

CDR3 coding DNA: TGTGCTAGTGGCCGGGACAGGGTGACAGATACGCAGTATTTT. The encoded protein is CASGRDRVTDTQYF. The rearrangement links TRBV12-5 to TRBJ2-3; 9 positions match TRBD1. CDR1 LGHNT and CDR2 FRNRAP come from the germline V gene. The CDR3 totals 14 residues. J lost 3 bases, V lost 6 bases, and 4 bases had no gene match.